This record concerns one T cell receptor (beta chain) sequence. Germline assignment: CDR1 SEHNR and CDR2 FQNEAQ (reference sequence). V was cut by 5 bases and J by 1 base, with 12 bases left in between. The CDR3 length is 15 residues. This specimen comes from a study of blood T cell repertoires in COVID-19. Authors' analysis steps: Reference gene primer amplification gave estimated nucleated cell counts. The method was immunoSEQ multiplex PCR; TCRdb's version includes in-frame clones alone and lacks a portion of them. V and J calls and clone size are as listed in that table; D and trimming were resolved from the DNA. The sample contains about 200,000 clones, just under 85% of which appear only once.

The J gene is TRBJ1-5, the V gene TRBV7-9; a possible D gene is TRBD1 (6 bases). The source material was peripheral blood. The origin of this receptor is a man in his fifties or sixties with COVID-19, enrolled during active disease. The CDR3 DNA reads TGTGCCAGCAGCCGCGGCAGGGGAAGCAATCAGCCCCAGCATTTT. Its protein is CASSRGRGSNQPQHF.